Below, 20 T cell receptor beta chains from the same sample are listed, as sequenced in a study of T-cell memory formation after mild COVID-19. TCRdb re-called the 5' RACE reads with MiXCR, one entry per CDR3 protein. Among 350,000 to 500,000 distinct CDR3 sequences, over 15% were seen once, and the ten largest hold roughly 21%. The sequencing input was PBMCs or a T cell subset sorted from them (not recorded which). These receptors came from a man aged 18 to 29 who had mild COVID-19 (a few samples of this study predate the infection). Cell type and time point are not known.

This clonotype was seen a single time. J is TRBJ2-3 and V is TRBV28; tentative D call: TRBD2 (5 bases). The length of the CDR3 is 14 residues. Germline V gene lookup returns CDR1 MDHEN and CDR2 SYDVKM. V lost 5 bases, J lost 2 bases, and 11 bases lay in between. The CDR3 DNA is TGTGCCAGCAGTCCCTCAGCGGCCACAGATACGCAGTATTTT. As protein: CASSPSAATDTQYF.

V gene TRBV5-1 combines with J gene TRBJ2-3; TRBD2 matches 13 bases. The CDR3 consists of 18 residues. V lost 1 base, J lost 0 bases, and 5 bases stayed unmatched. CDR1 is SGHRS and CDR2 is YFSETQ in the germline V gene. CDR3 in amino acids: CASSLFGLAGVSTDTQYF. For the CDR3, the DNA is TGCGCCAGCAGCTTGTTCGGACTAGCGGGGGTGAGCACAGATACGCAGTATTTT.

The chain links TRBV15 to TRBJ2-3, with a tentative D call TRBD1 (6 bases). The length of the CDR3 is 13 residues. Germline loops: CDR1 LNHNV, CDR2 YYDKDF (reference sequence). Trimming stripped 8 bases from V and 2 bases from J, with 11 bases between. CDR3 nucleotides: TGTGCCACCTGGGGGCTGAACACAGATACGCAGTATTTT. This sequence encodes CATWGLNTDTQYF.

The chain employs TRBV27 and TRBJ2-7; no clear D gene. The CDR3 is 16 residues long. Germline CDR1 is MNHEY and CDR2 is SMNVEV (reference sequence). V was cut by 0 bases and J by 0 bases, with 12 bases left in between. CDR3 DNA sequence: TGTGCCAGCAGTTTATCAGTACGCGGCAGCTCCTACGAGCAGTACTTC. It specifies CASSLSVRGSSYEQYF.

This clonotype was recorded many times. The J gene is TRBJ2-7, the V gene TRBV7-2; D not resolved. Germline V gene sequence: CDR1 SGHTA, CDR2 FQGNSA. CDR3 length: 13 residues. Trimming stripped 4 bases from V and 5 bases from J, with 12 bases between. In DNA form, the CDR3 reads TGTGCCAGCAGCTACCAACCTTGGAACGAGCAGTACTTC. Its translation: CASSYQPWNEQYF. Full variable domain (rest looked up from reference TRBV7-2 and TRBJ2-7): GAGVSQSPSNKVTEKGKDVELRCDPISGHTALYWYRQSLGQGLEFLIYFQGNSAPDKSGLPSDRFSAERTGGSVSTLTIQRTQQEDSAVYLCASSYQPWNEQYFGPGTRLTVT.

This clonotype appeared once. The rearrangement joins TRBV9 to TRBJ2-2; D is possibly TRBD1 or TRBD2 (5 bases each). This CDR3 has 12 residues. The V and J ends lost 3 bases and 10 bases respectively, with 10 bases between them. From germline, CDR1 is SGDLS and CDR2 YYNGEE. Here the CDR3 reads CASSGDGAELFF. The CDR3 nucleotides are TGTGCCAGCAGCGGGGACGGGGCGGAGCTGTTTTTT.

The chain uses TRBV6-4 and TRBJ2-1; the match to TRBD2 covers 9 bases. From germline, CDR1 is MRHNA and CDR2 SNTAGT. The CDR3 has 15 amino acids. The junction had 7 bases not matched to a gene; V was cut back by 5 bases and J by 5 bases. CDR3 in amino acids: CASSLLAGTDNEQFF. In nucleotides, the CDR3 is TGTGCCAGCAGTCTACTAGCGGGTACCGACAATGAGCAGTTCTTC.

The sample holds a few counts of this clonotype. J is TRBJ2-4 and V is TRBV15; 11 positions match TRBD2. Germline loops: CDR1 LNHNV, CDR2 YYDKDF (reference sequence). The CDR3 contains 16 residues. J was trimmed by 4 bases and V by 8 bases; bases with no gene match: 10. The CDR3 sequence: CATRLLPSGGKNIQYF. DNA for the CDR3: TGTGCCACCCGACTTCTCCCTAGCGGGGGGAAAAACATTCAGTACTTC.

This clonotype has only a few counts. This rearrangement joins TRBV30 to TRBJ2-3; either TRBD1 or TRBD2 may supply D (6 bases each). V was pared by 0 bases and J by 4 bases, with 14 bases between. The germline gives CDR1 GTSNPN, CDR2 SVGIG (reference sequence). There are 15 residues in the CDR3. The CDR3 region is CAWSVYFGGPDTQYF. CDR3 nucleotide sequence: TGTGCCTGGAGTGTCTATTTCGGGGGCCCAGATACGCAGTATTTT.

V and J are TRBV5-4 and TRBJ2-3; either TRBD1 or TRBD2 may supply D (5 bases each). V was cut by 7 bases and J by 2 bases, with 14 bases left in between. Germline CDR1 is SGHNT and CDR2 is YYREEE (reference sequence). CDR3 length: 14 amino acids. The CDR3 sequence is CASGLGTHTDTQYF. The CDR3 nucleotides read TGTGCCAGCGGGCTGGGGACGCACACAGATACGCAGTATTTT.

The gene calls are TRBV5-1 and TRBJ2-3, with 12 bases that match TRBD2. Germline assignment: CDR1 SGHRS and CDR2 YFSETQ. The CDR3 is 15 amino acids. J gave up 6 bases and V 6 bases, and 8 bases lay outside the gene matches. For the CDR3, the DNA is TGCGCCAGCACCCCTAGCGGGGGGGCATCTGATACGCAGTATTTT. Protein sequence: CASTPSGGASDTQYF.

There are a few counts of this clonotype. The chain uses TRBV6-5 and TRBJ2-2; D is ambiguous. Germline V CDR1 and CDR2: MNHEY, SVGAGI. The CDR3 consists of 15 residues. The V and J ends lost 0 bases and 1 base respectively, with 6 bases between them. CDR3 in DNA: TGTGCCAGCAGTTACTCCATTCTGAACACCGGGGAGCTGTTTTTT. Its translation: CASSYSILNTGELFF.

The genes are TRBV5-1 and TRBJ2-2, with unresolved D. There are 14 residues in the CDR3. The germline V and J ends were trimmed by 4 bases and 1 base, with 8 bases remaining between them. The germline gives CDR1 SGHRS, CDR2 YFSETQ. CDR3 protein: CASSGNLNTGELFF. The DNA for the CDR3 is TGCGCCAGCAGCGGAAATTTGAACACCGGGGAGCTGTTTTTT.

The chain uses TRBV5-1 and TRBJ2-5; 9 nucleotides align to TRBD1. V lost 0 bases to trimming and J lost 6 bases; unmatched junction nucleotides: 6. The CDR3 sequence is 15 residues long. Germline CDR1 and CDR2: SGHRS and YFSETQ. CDR3 coding DNA: TGCGCCAGCAGCTTGGGCGGGACAGGGTCCAAGACCCAGTACTTC. Translation gives CASSLGGTGSKTQYF.

Only a few counts were recorded for this clonotype. The chain combines TRBV5-1 with TRBJ2-3; 12 positions agree with TRBD2. This CDR3 is built from 15 residues. Losses at the gene ends were 7 bases for V and 1 base for J; bases not matched to a gene: 4. Germline V gene data show CDR1 as SGHRS and CDR2 as YFSETQ. DNA for the CDR3: TGCGCCAGCTTTCGACTAGCGGGGGGCACAGATACGCAGTATTTT. Its translation is CASFRLAGGTDTQYF.

The V gene is TRBV20-1, the J gene TRBJ2-3; tentative D call: TRBD2 (6 bases). The CDR3 spans 13 residues. Germline-derived CDR1 and CDR2 are DFQATT and SNEGSKA (reference sequence). The V end lost 2 bases, the J end lost 0 bases, and 6 bases lay between the germline ends. This CDR3 is CSARSGSTDTQYF. The CDR3 DNA reads as TGCAGTGCTAGAAGCGGGAGCACAGATACGCAGTATTTT.

The CDR3 sequence is CAWDRGMGEQYF. CDR3 DNA: TGTGCCTGGGACAGGGGAATGGGTGAGCAGTACTTC. V gene TRBV30 combines with J gene TRBJ2-7; the match to TRBD1 covers 8 bases. V was clipped by 5 bases and J by 7 bases; unmatched bases: 7. Looked up from germline, CDR1 is GTSNPN and CDR2 is SVGIG (reference sequence). The CDR3 extends over 12 amino acids. The complete variable domain, with remaining parts taken from reference TRBV30 and TRBJ2-7, reads SQTIHQWPATLVQPVGSPLSLECTVEGTSNPNLYWYRQAAGRGLQLLFYSVGIGQISSEVPQNLSASRPQDRQFILSSKKLLLSDSGFYLCAWDRGMGEQYFGPGTRLTVT.

The V call is TRBV29-1, the J call TRBJ2-3, with D perhaps TRBD2 (6 bases). Germline V gives CDR1 SQVTM, CDR2 ANQGSEA. V shed 5 bases and J shed 3 bases, with 12 bases lying between them. The CDR3 has 13 amino acids. CDR3 bases: TGCAGCGTTCGGGACTCTTATACAGATACGCAGTATTTT. Translation: CSVRDSYTDTQYF.

This clonotype was counted between two and nine times. The genes are TRBV6-5 and TRBJ1-1; D may be TRBD1 (5 bases). CDR1 and CDR2 from the germline V gene are MNHEY and SVGAGI. The CDR3 contains 15 residues. V dropped 2 bases and J dropped 5 bases, with 15 bases sitting between them. Here the CDR3 reads CASSYRGTMETEAFF. DNA of the CDR3: TGTGCCAGCAGTTACCGAGGGACGATGGAGACTGAAGCTTTCTTT.

This clonotype came up a few times. An end of the junction does not agree with germline; a read error may underlie this. J is TRBJ1-5 and V is TRBV6-2 or TRBV6-3; possible D gene TRBD1, 5 bases. The CDR3 extends over 12 amino acids. Germline CDR1 MNHEY, CDR2 SVGEGT. CDR3 loop: CASSYDWKGVSF. DNA for the CDR3: TGTGCCAGCAGTTACGATTGGAAAGGGGTGAGCTTT.